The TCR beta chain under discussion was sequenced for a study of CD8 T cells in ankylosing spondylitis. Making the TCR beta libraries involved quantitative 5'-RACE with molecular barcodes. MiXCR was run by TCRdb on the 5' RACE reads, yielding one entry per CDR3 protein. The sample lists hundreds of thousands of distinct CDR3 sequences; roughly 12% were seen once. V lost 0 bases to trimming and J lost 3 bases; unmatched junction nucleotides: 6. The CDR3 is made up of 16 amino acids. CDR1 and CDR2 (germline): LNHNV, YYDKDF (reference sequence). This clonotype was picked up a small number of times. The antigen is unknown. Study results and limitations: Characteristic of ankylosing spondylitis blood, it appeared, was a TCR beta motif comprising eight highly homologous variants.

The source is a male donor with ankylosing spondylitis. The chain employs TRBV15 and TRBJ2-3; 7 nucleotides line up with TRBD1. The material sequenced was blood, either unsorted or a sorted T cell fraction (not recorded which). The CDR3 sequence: CATSRDQGVTTDTQYF. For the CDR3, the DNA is TGTGCCACCAGCAGAGACCAGGGGGTAACTACAGATACGCAGTATTTT.